Listed below are T cell receptor beta chains from one sample, sequenced in a study of control samples from healthy donors and cancer patients. TCRdb's copy holds only in-frame clones and misses some; the assay was immunoSEQ multiplex PCR. Of about 98,000 clones listed, about four fifths are singletons. The sample taken for sequencing was blood. These receptors were obtained from a woman under 40 in good health. The CDR3 runs from the conserved cysteine through the conserved F or W.

>TRBV2|TRBJ2-3
CASDGEGLQYF
>TRBV2|TRBJ1-6
CASSEGGYSYNSPLHF
>TRBV18|TRBJ2-7
CASSYRGGVNSYEQYF
>TRBV15|TRBJ2-2
CATSALAGGFSGELFF
>TRBV30|TRBJ2-1
CAWSSRGLAGGSAYNEQFF
>TRBV11-2|TRBJ2-7
CASSLEAGPSYEQYF
>TRBV3-1/TRBV3-2|TRBJ2-5
CASSQVNWGLLQETQYF
>TRBV18|TRBJ2-2
CASSPPAGVAGELFF
>TRBV15|TRBJ1-2
CATAHPTGNYGYTF
>TRBV6-2/TRBV6-3|TRBJ1-2
CASSYGRGGYTF
>TRBV5-1|TRBJ1-4
CASSSSGGTGEKLFF
>TRBV5-8|TRBJ2-6
CASVGSGQVGSGANVLTF
>TRBV10-2|TRBJ2-5
CASSPGWETQYF
>TRBV6-5|TRBJ2-2
CASSYFNTGELFF
>TRBV5-4|TRBJ2-1
CASSASGNEQFF
>TRBV7-2|TRBJ2-5
CASSPSGVETQYF
>TRBV29-1|TRBJ1-1
CSVDIGRTNTEAFF
>TRBV19|TRBJ1-5
CASSPIPGQGLNQPQHF
>TRBV2|TRBJ2-1
CASRTTGNYNEQFF
>TRBV9|TRBJ2-5
CASSVGVGRETQYF
>TRBV25-1|TRBJ1-1
CASCGPGTEAFF
>TRBV7-2|TRBJ1-6
CASSLVQTGRGSPLHF
>TRBV29-1|TRBJ1-3
CSVAEPGNTIYF
>TRBV18|TRBJ1-5
CASSLDRGRWPQHF
>TRBV6-5|TRBJ2-2
CASGVRGGELFF
>TRBV5-8|TRBJ1-5
CASSLKGRIQPQHF
>TRBV5-6|TRBJ1-1
CASSFGRVNTEAFF
>TRBV3-1/TRBV3-2|TRBJ2-1
CASSSSGIKVNEQFF
>TRBV4-1|TRBJ2-5
CASSHGSGLAIETQYF
>TRBV29-1|TRBJ2-7
CSVEDGSYEQYF
>TRBV30|TRBJ1-1
CAWSVNRATEAFF
>TRBV15|TRBJ2-1
CATSGGGGAGNEQFF
>TRBV6-6|TRBJ1-1
CASRTQGIDTEAFF
>TRBV7-2|TRBJ1-1
CASSKQGRMVSNTEAFF
>TRBV5-4|TRBJ2-2
CASSTDSSNTGELFF
>TRBV4-3|TRBJ2-3
CASSQAVTDTQYF
>TRBV7-2|TRBJ2-3
CASSHGAGTQYF
>TRBV6-2/TRBV6-3|TRBJ2-7
CASSYPLKYEQYF
>TRBV25-1|TRBJ2-7
CASSDDDRGYSYEQYF
>TRBV6-6|TRBJ2-7
CASRRTGSYEQYF
>TRBV5-4|TRBJ2-5
CASSLIGGETQYF
>TRBV7-6|TRBJ1-3
CASSLGSYSGNTIYF
>TRBV10-3|TRBJ2-2
CAIGQGNTGELFF
>TRBV5-1|TRBJ2-5
CASSSGFRGQETQYF
>TRBV5-6|TRBJ2-3
CASSPYLSGGASTDTQYF
>TRBV14|TRBJ2-7
CASSQDPGLLEQYF
>TRBV12-5|TRBJ2-7
CASGGGLDREQYF